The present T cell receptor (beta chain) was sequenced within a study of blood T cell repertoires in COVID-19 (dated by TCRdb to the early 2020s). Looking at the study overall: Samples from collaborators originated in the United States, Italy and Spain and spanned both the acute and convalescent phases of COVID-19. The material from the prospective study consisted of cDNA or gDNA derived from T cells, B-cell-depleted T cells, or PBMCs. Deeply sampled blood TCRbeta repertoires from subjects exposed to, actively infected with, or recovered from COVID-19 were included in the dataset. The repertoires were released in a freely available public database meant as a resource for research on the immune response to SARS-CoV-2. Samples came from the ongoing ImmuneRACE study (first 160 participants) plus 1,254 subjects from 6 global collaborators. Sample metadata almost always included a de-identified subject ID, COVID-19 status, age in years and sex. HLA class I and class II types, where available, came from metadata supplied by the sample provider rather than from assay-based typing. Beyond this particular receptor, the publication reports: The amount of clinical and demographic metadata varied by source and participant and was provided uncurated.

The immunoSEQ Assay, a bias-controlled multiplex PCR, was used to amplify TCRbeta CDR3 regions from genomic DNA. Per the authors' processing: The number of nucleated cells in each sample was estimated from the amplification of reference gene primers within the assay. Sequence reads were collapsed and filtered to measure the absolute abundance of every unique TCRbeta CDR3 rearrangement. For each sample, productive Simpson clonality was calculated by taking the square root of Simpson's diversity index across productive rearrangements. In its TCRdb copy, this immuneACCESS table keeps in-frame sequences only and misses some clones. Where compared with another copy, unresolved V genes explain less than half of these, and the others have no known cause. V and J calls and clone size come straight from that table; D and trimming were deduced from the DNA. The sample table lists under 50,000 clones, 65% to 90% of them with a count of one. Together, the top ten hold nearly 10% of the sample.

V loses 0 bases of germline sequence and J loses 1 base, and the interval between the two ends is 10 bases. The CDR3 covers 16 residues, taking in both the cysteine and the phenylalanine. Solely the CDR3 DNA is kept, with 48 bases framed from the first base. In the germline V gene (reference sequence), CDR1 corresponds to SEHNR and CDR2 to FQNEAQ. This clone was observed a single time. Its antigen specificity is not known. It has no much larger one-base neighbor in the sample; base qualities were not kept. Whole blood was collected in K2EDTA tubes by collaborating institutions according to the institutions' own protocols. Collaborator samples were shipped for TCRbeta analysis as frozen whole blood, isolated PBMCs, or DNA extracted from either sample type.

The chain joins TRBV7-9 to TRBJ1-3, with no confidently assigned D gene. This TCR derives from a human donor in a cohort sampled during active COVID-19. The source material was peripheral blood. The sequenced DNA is TGTGCCAGCAGCTTAGCCGGCAGGCAATCTGGAAACACCATATATTTT. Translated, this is CASSLAGRQSGNTIYF.